The clone carrying this TCR beta chain was picked up one time. Time point denoted: persistent/refractory GD, antithyroid drugs over 5 years with positive TRAb. Extracted PBMC RNA gave rise to the TCR library. This sample was taken from a study of regulatory T cells in long-lasting Graves disease. Both iRepertoire HTBI primers and Arm-PCR of CDR3 regions were used to build the TCR beta libraries. TCRdb passed the multiplex PCR reads through MiXCR, listing each CDR3 protein once. The sample holds 700,000 or so distinct CDR3 sequences; 30% are singletons and the top ten take about 40%. The sequence was collected from a female donor with Graves disease. The sample was peripheral blood mononuclear cells (PBMCs), taken when the disease was refractory, from a patient treated with antithyroid drugs.

CDR3 loop: CSATREISLQRTTGGYTF. The CDR3 region has the DNA TGCAGTGCTACCCGAGAAATCTCCTTACAGCGTACCACGGGGGGCTACACCTTC. This chain links TRBV20-1 with TRBJ1-2; D call uncertain. Germline CDR1 is DFQATT and CDR2 is SNEGSKA (reference sequence). V gave up 4 bases and J gave up 8 bases, with 32 bases separating them. This CDR3 spans 18 amino acids.